The following is a T cell receptor (beta chain) sequence with its context. The specificity of this receptor is unknown. Per-base quality was not reported, and no clone a single base away is much larger than it. Whole blood was collected in K2EDTA tubes by collaborating institutions according to the institutions' own protocols. For TCRbeta analysis, collaborators shipped samples in one of three forms: frozen whole blood, isolated PBMCs, or DNA extracted from either of those sample types. TCRbeta CDR3 regions were amplified from genomic DNA by means of the immunoSEQ Assay, a bias-controlled multiplex PCR. The study's own analysis went as follows. Within the assay, amplification of reference gene primers was used to estimate how many nucleated cells each sample contained. To quantify the absolute abundance of each unique TCRbeta CDR3 rearrangement, sequence reads were collapsed and filtered. For each sample, productive Simpson clonality was calculated by taking the square root of Simpson's diversity index across productive rearrangements. Entries here come from immuneACCESS through TCRdb and include only in-frame sequences with V and J called. Some clones fail to appear in such tables; in the studies checked, an unresolved V gene covers under half of the shortfall, and the cause of the remainder is unknown. V and J calls and clone size are given by that table; D and trimming were obtained from the DNA. Here the sample has hundreds of thousands of clones; about 82% occur a single time. 4% to 6% of the sample is held by the ten biggest clonotypes.

This record belongs to a study of blood T cell repertoires in COVID-19 (dated by TCRdb to between 2020 and 2021). At the level of the whole study: The collaborator samples originated in the United States, Italy and Spain and spanned the acute and convalescent phases of COVID-19. Samples came from the ongoing ImmuneRACE study (first 160 participants) plus 1,254 subjects from 6 global collaborators. The repertoires were released in a freely available public database meant as a resource for research on the immune response to SARS-CoV-2. The material from the prospective study consisted of cDNA or gDNA derived from T cells, B-cell-depleted T cells, or PBMCs. The sample metadata nearly always contained a de-identified subject ID, COVID-19 status, age in years and sex. Where HLA class I and class II types were available, the types were taken from metadata supplied by the sample provider, not from assay-based typing. Subjects who had been exposed to COVID-19, were actively infected with it, or had recovered from it provided the deeply sampled blood TCRbeta repertoires that made up the dataset. Overall results and qualifications from the work: How much clinical and demographic metadata was included differed by source and by participant, and the metadata was provided uncurated.

The receptor comes from a man aged 50-60 years with active or convalescent COVID-19. Sequenced input: peripheral blood.

The nucleotide sequence reads TGTGCCAGCAGCCTTGGACTAGCGGCATCCTACGAGCAGTACTTC. Translated, it reads CASSLGLAASYEQYF. This receptor chain uses TRBV2 and TRBJ2-7, and TRBD2 matches 10 of the central bases. The CDR3 spans 15 residues, from the cysteine through the phenylalanine. Left in the record is the CDR3 DNA by itself, 45 bases read in frame from the first base. The germline V and J ends show losses of 6 bases and 1 base respectively, and no gene match explains 6 bases of the junction. From a lookup of the germline V gene, CDR1 and CDR2 are SNHLY and FYNNEI.